The next 26 T cell receptor beta chains were all read from a single sample in a study of neurological immune-mediated disorders. Via MiXCR, TCRdb re-called the 5' RACE reads, giving one row per CDR3 protein. The sample has 65,000 to 75,000 distinct CDR3 sequences, about 5.1% seen once. The specimen sequenced was PBMCs. Every receptor here comes from a woman aged 70 to 79 with multiple sclerosis.

This clonotype was counted many times. The chain carries TRBV3-1 and TRBJ1-1; D gene uncertain. Germline CDR1 reads LGHDT; CDR2 reads YNNKEL (reference sequence). This CDR3 has 15 residues. The V gene lost 4 bases and the J gene lost 0 bases, with 12 bases spanning the gap. The CDR3 region is CASSPDSGVNTEAFF. Here the CDR3 DNA reads TGTGCCAGCAGCCCAGACTCGGGTGTGAACACTGAAGCTTTCTTT.

This clonotype was detected many times. This sequence joins TRBV5-6 and TRBJ1-1; D ambiguous. The V gene lost 1 base and the J gene lost 0 bases, with 7 bases spanning the gap. This CDR3 spans 14 amino acids. Germline loops: CDR1 SGHDT, CDR2 YYEEEE. CDR3 DNA sequence: TGTGCCAGCAGCTTGCAGATTATGAACACTGAAGCTTTCTTT. Protein sequence: CASSLQIMNTEAFF. Filled out from reference TRBV5-6 and TRBJ1-1, the complete variable domain reads DAGVTQSPTHLIKTRGQQVTLRCSPKSGHDTVSWYQQALGQGPQFIFQYYEEEERQRGNFPDRFSGHQFPNYSSELNVNALLLGDSALYLCASSLQIMNTEAFFGQGTRLTVV.

This clonotype has just a few counts. V and J are TRBV11-2 and TRBJ1-4, with TRBD1 matching 7 bases. The CDR3 extends over 16 amino acids. V lost 3 bases, J lost 8 bases, and 12 bases stayed unmatched. Per germline, CDR1 SGHAT and CDR2 FQNNGV. CDR3 region: CASSFVRDSPGEKLFF. For the CDR3, the DNA is TGTGCCAGCAGCTTTGTCCGGGACAGCCCAGGGGAAAAACTGTTTTTT.

This clonotype was picked up many times. J is TRBJ1-1 and V is TRBV29-1; D is unclear. V was pared by 7 bases and J by 7 bases, with 13 bases between. The CDR3 is 11 amino acids. CDR1 and CDR2 from the germline V gene are SQVTM and ANQGSEA. The CDR3 reads CSATSQLEAFF. CDR3 DNA: TGCAGCGCCACCAGCCAACTTGAAGCTTTCTTT.

This clonotype was observed many times. The chain joins TRBV2 to TRBJ2-7; D remains ambiguous. Germline V gene data show CDR1 as SNHLY and CDR2 as FYNNEI. The CDR3 loop spans 13 amino acids. The V gene lost 6 bases and the J gene lost 6 bases, with 15 bases spanning the gap. In DNA, the CDR3 is TGTGCCAGCAGAGGAAGAAAGACCGTCGAGCAGTACTTC. The encoded protein is CASRGRKTVEQYF.

Many counts were recorded for this clonotype. The gene calls are TRBV27 and TRBJ2-1, with unresolved D. Trimming took off 4 bases at V and 8 bases at J, with 15 bases between the two ends. Germline CDR1 is MNHEY and CDR2 is SMNVEV (reference sequence). The CDR3 totals 14 residues. The CDR3 DNA sequence: TGTGCCAGCAGTTATGAAGGCAGTGAGGATGAGCAGTTCTTC. Protein sequence: CASSYEGSEDEQFF.

This clonotype was detected many times. The chain recombines TRBV12-3 or TRBV12-4 with TRBJ2-3; TRBD1 aligns across 10 bases. The CDR3 loop spans 15 amino acids. J lost 1 base, V lost 7 bases, and 5 bases had no gene match. The CDR3 region is CASILDRGGTDTQYF. The DNA for the CDR3 is TGTGCCAGCATTCTGGACAGGGGGGGCACAGATACGCAGTATTTT.

This clonotype was observed at least ten times. The gene calls are TRBV27 and TRBJ2-7; the match to TRBD2 covers 7 bases. This CDR3 has 17 amino acids. Germline loops: CDR1 MNHEY, CDR2 SMNVEV (reference sequence). V trimming: 2 bases; J trimming: 3 bases; junction bases outside the gene matches: 13. The CDR3 sequence: CASSLHLRGGSYYEQYF. CDR3 coding DNA: TGTGCCAGCAGTTTACATTTGCGGGGCGGGAGCTACTACGAGCAGTACTTC.

This clonotype has a count of ten or more. The chain employs TRBV10-3 and TRBJ1-3; TRBD1 might be the D (6 bases). V was clipped by 11 bases and J by 0 bases, with 20 bases between them. Germline loops: CDR1 ENHRY, CDR2 SYGVKD. This CDR3 has 16 residues. CDR3 amino acids: CAPNGGAIFSGNTIYF. The DNA for the CDR3 is TGTGCCCCCAACGGGGGGGCAATATTCTCTGGAAACACCATATATTTT.

This clonotype occurred many times. The chain uses TRBV7-2 and TRBJ1-3; tentative D call: TRBD1 (6 bases). The V gene's germline CDR1 is SGHTA and CDR2 FQGNSA. V was shortened by 0 bases and J by 3 bases, with 12 bases between the two germline ends. This CDR3 region has 16 residues. Here the CDR3 reads CASSLAAGANGNTIYF. CDR3 nucleotide sequence: TGTGCCAGCAGCTTAGCCGCGGGGGCGAATGGAAACACCATATATTTT.

Only a few counts were recorded for this clonotype. V and J are TRBV7-2 and TRBJ2-1; maybe TRBD2 (6 bases). Germline assignment: CDR1 SGHTA and CDR2 FQGNSA. This CDR3 is 14 amino acids long. Trimming removed 0 bases at V and 3 bases at J, with 6 bases between. CDR3 protein: CASSLAGGYNEQFF. The CDR3, as DNA: TGTGCCAGCAGCTTAGCGGGAGGCTACAATGAGCAGTTCTTC.

This clonotype has a count of ten or more. The chain recombines TRBV5-1 with TRBJ2-6, with D hard to call. CDR1 and CDR2 from the germline V gene are SGHRS and YFSETQ. V shed 4 bases and J shed 4 bases, with 15 bases lying between them. The CDR3 length is 16 residues. The chain's CDR3 is CASSNGRARGANVLTF. DNA of the CDR3: TGCGCCAGCAGCAACGGACGGGCGCGGGGGGCCAACGTCCTGACTTTC.

This clonotype was seen ten or more times. The rearrangement links TRBV20-1 to TRBJ2-5, with TRBD1 as a possible D gene (6 bases). The CDR3 runs to 15 residues. Germline CDR1 and CDR2: DFQATT and SNEGSKA (reference sequence). With 3 bases removed from V and 4 bases from J, the gap between germline ends came to 18 bases. The DNA for the CDR3 is TGCAGTGCTAGTGTAGCAAGTACAGGGCGAGAGACCCAGTACTTC. Its translation is CSASVASTGRETQYF.

The chain recombines TRBV3-1 with TRBJ2-7; D is ambiguous. CDR1 is LGHDT and CDR2 is YNNKEL in the germline V gene (reference sequence). CDR3 length: 15 residues. V was shortened by 0 bases and J by 2 bases, with 11 bases between the two germline ends. CDR3: CASSQDRQITYEQYF. The CDR3 DNA sequence: TGTGCCAGCAGCCAAGACCGGCAGATAACCTACGAGCAGTACTTC.

This clonotype was seen at least ten times. The gene calls are TRBV19 and TRBJ2-5; the match to TRBD1 covers 7 bases. The CDR3 spans 14 residues. V shed 7 bases and J 5 bases; nucleotides not matched to a gene: 10. The germline V gene has CDR1 LNHDA and CDR2 SQIVND (reference sequence). The CDR3 spells CASKKGTVKETQYF. The CDR3 DNA is TGTGCCAGTAAGAAGGGGACAGTAAAGGAGACCCAGTACTTC.

This clonotype was counted ten times or more. V gene TRBV20-1 combines with J gene TRBJ1-1; D gene unclear. V gave up 6 bases and J gave up 10 bases, with 15 bases separating them. Germline V CDR1 and CDR2: DFQATT, SNEGSKA (reference sequence). CDR3 length: 11 residues. The DNA for the CDR3 is TGCAGTGCCCTAGGCGATCCGTTAGCTTTCTTT. Its translation: CSALGDPLAFF.

This clonotype was detected ten times or more. The CDR3 sequence is CASRNGQFYEQYF. In DNA form, the CDR3 reads TGTGCCAGCAGGAATGGACAGTTCTACGAGCAGTACTTC. The rearrangement uses TRBV6-5 and TRBJ2-7, with a tentative D call TRBD1 (6 bases). The V and J ends lost 6 bases and 3 bases respectively, with 12 bases between them. In germline, CDR1 is MNHEY, CDR2 SVGAGI. The CDR3 has 13 residues.

This clonotype was seen ten or more times. The V and J genes are TRBV5-1 and TRBJ1-5; tentative D call: TRBD1 (5 bases). Germline CDR1 and CDR2: SGHRS and YFSETQ. Trimming left V 0 bases short and J 1 base short, with 5 bases between. The CDR3 spans 14 residues. The CDR3 nucleotides are TGCGCCAGCAGCTTGGGGGGGAGCAATCAGCCCCAGCATTTT. It codes for CASSLGGSNQPQHF.

In its sample, this clonotype was seen many times. This CDR3 is CSASRSPNTEAFF. For the CDR3, the DNA is TGCAGTGCGTCGCGCAGCCCGAACACTGAAGCTTTCTTT. The gene calls are TRBV20-1 and TRBJ1-1; D unclear. CDR3 length equals 13 residues. V gave up 6 bases and J gave up 1 base, with 12 bases separating them. Germline loops: CDR1 DFQATT, CDR2 SNEGSKA (reference sequence).

This clonotype came up many times. V and J are TRBV20-1 and TRBJ1-1, with a weak D call TRBD1 (6 bases). In germline, CDR1 is DFQATT, CDR2 SNEGSKA (reference sequence). V lost 0 bases and J lost 7, with 18 bases in between. The CDR3 sequence is 15 residues long. CDR3 coding DNA: TGCAGTGCTAGAGATGGGGGCAGGGGAGGAGGTGAAGCTTTCTTT. It encodes CSARDGGRGGGEAFF.

This clonotype was seen many times. The chain is built from TRBV10-2 and TRBJ2-1; 15 bases match TRBD2. There are 16 residues in the CDR3. V trimming: 6 bases; J trimming: 8 bases; junction bases outside the gene matches: 8. Germline V gene data show CDR1 as WSHSY and CDR2 as SAAADI. The CDR3 region is CASSRTSGRGRDEQFF. The CDR3 nucleotides read TGCGCCAGCAGCCGGACTAGCGGGAGGGGTAGGGATGAGCAGTTCTTC.

This clonotype was seen at least ten times. V and J are TRBV29-1 and TRBJ2-7; possible D gene TRBD1, 8 bases. Trimming removed 3 bases from V and 4 bases from J, with 19 bases in between. The CDR3 runs to 15 residues. From germline, CDR1 is SQVTM and CDR2 ANQGSEA. CDR3 region: CSVEEGQGGGYEQYF. The CDR3 coding sequence is TGCAGCGTTGAGGAAGGACAGGGAGGGGGATACGAGCAGTACTTC.

Ten or more counts support this clonotype. The rearrangement joins TRBV7-9 to TRBJ1-1, with D unclear. The germline CDR1 and CDR2 sequences are SEHNR and FQNEAQ (reference sequence). The CDR3 is 15 residues long. Trimming removed 5 bases at V and 4 bases at J, with 17 bases between. The CDR3 sequence is CASSPATWGSTEAFF. The CDR3 bases are TGTGCCAGCAGCCCAGCGACCTGGGGAAGCACTGAAGCTTTCTTT.

This clonotype was seen a few times. The chain employs TRBV20-1 and TRBJ2-1; D uncertain. Germline V gene data show CDR1 as DFQATT and CDR2 as SNEGSKA (reference sequence). V lost 6 bases and J lost 10, with 10 bases in between. This CDR3 is 10 amino acids long. The CDR3 reads CSALRGEQFF. The CDR3 DNA is TGCAGTGCACTCCGAGGCGAGCAGTTCTTC.

This clonotype has ten or more counts. V gene TRBV7-9 combines with J gene TRBJ1-2; D uncertain. From germline, CDR1 is SEHNR and CDR2 FQNEAQ (reference sequence). Trimming stripped 3 bases from V and 6 bases from J, with 11 bases between. CDR3 length equals 13 residues. CDR3 region: CASSFLSDDGYTF. The CDR3 DNA reads TGTGCCAGCAGCTTCCTCTCGGACGATGGCTACACCTTC.

This clonotype occurred many times. The chain carries TRBV3-1 and TRBJ2-1; 12 bases are a match to TRBD1. The CDR3 has 15 amino acids. The V gene end was trimmed by 6 bases and the J gene end by 8 bases; junction bases not matched to a gene: 8. Germline V gene data show CDR1 as LGHDT and CDR2 as YNNKEL (reference sequence). The DNA of the CDR3 is TGTGCCAGCAGAGCTGGGACAGGGGGCTGGGATGAGCAGTTCTTC. Encoded protein: CASRAGTGGWDEQFF.